This is a list of T cell receptor beta chains from one sample in a study of T-cell reconstitution after alpha-beta-depleted transplantation in children. TCRdb called the PCR reads again in MiXCR, with one record for every CDR3 protein. The profile shows 200,000 to 250,000 distinct CDR3 sequences, around 13% of them singletons. The sequencing here drew on PBMCs from the stem cell graft donor, taken from the stem cell graft. These receptors all stem from a human donor who donated a stem cell graft to a child with acute lymphoblastic leukemia. Both conserved end residues are part of each CDR3. The order of the fields is D gene, V gene, clone size, J gene, CDR3 DNA, CDR3 protein. D genes are given only for firm matches. Size tells how often a clone was seen (once, few, many) or the class of an expanded clone, and some rows leave it out.

D: TRBD1
V: TRBV28
size: many
J: TRBJ1-6
DNA: TGTGCCAGCAGTTTATTTAAGACAGGGCTGGGACCCCTCCACTTT
CDR3: CASSLFKTGLGPLHF

D: TRBD1
V: TRBV27
size: many
J: TRBJ2-7
DNA: TGTGCCAGCAGCCTGACAGGGGCCCACGAGCAGTACTTC
CDR3: CASSLTGAHEQYF

D: -
V: TRBV20-1
size: many
J: TRBJ2-3
DNA: TGCAGTGCTAGACTCGTTGGGACAGATACGCAGTATTTT
CDR3: CSARLVGTDTQYF

D: -
V: TRBV7-2
size: few
J: TRBJ2-5
DNA: TGTGCCAGCAGCTTATTGGCTCAAGAGACCCAGTACTTC
CDR3: CASSLLAQETQYF

D: -
V: TRBV5-1
size: many
J: TRBJ1-2
DNA: TGCGCCAGCAGCGGTGGACCTCCTGGAGACTATGGCTACACCTTC
CDR3: CASSGGPPGDYGYTF

D: -
V: TRBV7-9
size: -
J: TRBJ2-7
DNA: TGTGCCAGCAGCTTAGAGGGGACCTCCTACGAGCAGTACTTC
CDR3: CASSLEGTSYEQYF

D: -
V: TRBV6-2/TRBV6-3
size: many
J: TRBJ2-3
DNA: TGTGCCAGCAGTTACGATTCTTGGACGGATTTCACAGATACGCAGTATTTT
CDR3: CASSYDSWTDFTDTQYF

D: TRBD1
V: TRBV27
size: many
J: TRBJ1-2
DNA: TGTGCCAGCAGTCCCGATCGGGGACAGGCGGAAAACTATGGCTACACCTTC
CDR3: CASSPDRGQAENYGYTF

D: TRBD1
V: TRBV12-3/TRBV12-4
size: many
J: TRBJ1-1
DNA: TGTGCCAGCAGTTTGACAGGGGGTGGGACTGAAGCTTTCTTT
CDR3: CASSLTGGGTEAFF

D: -
V: TRBV12-3/TRBV12-4
size: many
J: TRBJ1-1
DNA: TGTGCCAGCAGGCCGGTGGGGGGGCGCGGCACTGAAGCTTTCTTT
CDR3: CASRPVGGRGTEAFF

D: TRBD2
V: TRBV5-8
size: many
J: TRBJ2-3
DNA: TGTGCCAGCAGCTCGCGGGGGGTGGGTGATACGCAGTATTTT
CDR3: CASSSRGVGDTQYF

D: -
V: TRBV9
size: -
J: TRBJ1-1
DNA: TGTGCCAGCAGCGTAGAAGGCACGAACACTGAAGCTTTCTTT
CDR3: CASSVEGTNTEAFF

D: TRBD2
V: TRBV20-1
size: many
J: TRBJ2-7
DNA: TGCAGTGCTATCCCGACTAGCCTAGCATCCTACGAGCAGTACTTC
CDR3: CSAIPTSLASYEQYF

D: -
V: TRBV10-3
size: many
J: TRBJ2-1
DNA: TGTGCCATCAGCCCGGGACAAGATCACAATGAGCAGTTCTTC
CDR3: CAISPGQDHNEQFF

D: -
V: TRBV6-1
size: many
J: TRBJ1-1
DNA: TGTGCCAGCAGTCCCTACGACACTGAAGCTTTCTTT
CDR3: CASSPYDTEAFF

D: TRBD1
V: TRBV5-1
size: many
J: TRBJ1-1
DNA: TGCGCCAGCAGCTACGGGGACAGAGGAACTGAAGCTTTCTTT
CDR3: CASSYGDRGTEAFF

D: -
V: TRBV6-6
size: many
J: TRBJ1-6
DNA: TGTGCCAGCACCAACCAGGGCCTCTCACCCCTCCACTTT
CDR3: CASTNQGLSPLHF

D: -
V: TRBV3-1
size: many
J: TRBJ2-5
DNA: TGTGCCAGTAGGGGTAGCGTCCAAGAGACCCAGTACTTC
CDR3: CASRGSVQETQYF

D: -
V: TRBV16
size: many
J: TRBJ2-1
DNA: TGTGCCAGCAGCCCCCAAGCAGGCCCTAGGTTCAATGAGCAGTTCTTC
CDR3: CASSPQAGPRFNEQFF

D: -
V: TRBV5-1
size: many
J: TRBJ2-7
DNA: TGCGCCAGCAGCCCTTCTGACAGGAACCTTCCCTACGAGCAGTACTTC
CDR3: CASSPSDRNLPYEQYF

D: -
V: TRBV2
size: many
J: TRBJ2-2
DNA: TGTGCCAGCAGGGCGGACGGCGGCGAGCTGTTTTTT
CDR3: CASRADGGELFF

D: -
V: TRBV11-2
size: many
J: TRBJ2-7
DNA: TGTGCCAGCAGCTTAGAGGTATACGCCTACGAGCAGTACTTC
CDR3: CASSLEVYAYEQYF

D: -
V: TRBV5-6
size: few
J: TRBJ1-1
DNA: TGTGCCAGCAGCCACGGGGGCACTGAAGCTTTCTTT
CDR3: CASSHGGTEAFF

D: TRBD1
V: TRBV6-5
size: many
J: TRBJ1-6
DNA: TGTGCCAGCAGCAGGGGGCTCGGGAATTCACCCCTCCACTTT
CDR3: CASSRGLGNSPLHF

D: -
V: TRBV18
size: -
J: TRBJ1-1
DNA: TGTGCCAGCTCACCAGTCCTCGGGGGGCGGACTGAAGCTTTCTTT
CDR3: CASSPVLGGRTEAFF